A single sample gave rise to the 3 T cell receptor beta chains below, sequenced in a study of CD8 T cells in ankylosing spondylitis. Antigens of these TCRs are unknown. TCRdb called the 5' RACE reads again in MiXCR, with one record for every CDR3 protein. In the table there are about 220,000 distinct CDR3 sequences, around 20% of which are singletons. Study results and limitations: Characteristic of ankylosing spondylitis blood, it appeared, was a TCR beta motif comprising eight highly homologous variants.

The sample consisted of blood, either unsorted or a sorted T cell fraction (not recorded which). These receptors were collected from a male donor with ankylosing spondylitis.

This clonotype has more than one count but fewer than ten. V and J are TRBV6-1 and TRBJ2-5; D is undetermined. This CDR3 region has 12 residues. The germline V gene has CDR1 MNHNS and CDR2 SASEGT. V dropped 10 bases and J dropped 1 base, with 10 bases sitting between them. CDR3 region: CATRVFQETQYF. The CDR3 nucleotides read TGTGCCACACGGGTGTTCCAAGAGACCCAGTACTTC.

This clonotype was recorded many times. The chain is built from TRBV29-1 and TRBJ2-7; a possible D gene is TRBD1 (5 bases). Germline CDR1 is SQVTM and CDR2 is ANQGSEA. V lost 6 bases and J 3 bases, leaving 12 bases between the germline ends. This CDR3 comprises 12 residues. The CDR3 sequence: CSVITDSYEQYF. CDR3 in DNA: TGCAGCGTGATAACCGACAGCTACGAGCAGTACTTC.

V and J are TRBV7-9 and TRBJ2-3; TRBD2 aligns across 8 bases. Germline V gene sequence: CDR1 SEHNR, CDR2 FQNEAQ (reference sequence). With 0 bases clipped from V and 2 bases from J, the junction kept 4 bases outside the gene matches. CDR3 length: 16 residues. In DNA form, the CDR3 reads TGTGCCAGCAGCTTAGCTAGCGGGGAGCCCACAGATACGCAGTATTTT. This gives the protein CASSLASGEPTDTQYF.